The rows below give T cell receptor beta chains drawn from one sample of a study of T-cell memory formation after mild COVID-19. TCRdb independently ran MiXCR on the 5' RACE reads; one entry per CDR3 protein. The profile covers 430,000 or so distinct CDR3 sequences, with 25% appearing a single time and approximately 12% taken by the ten largest. Sequenced material: PBMCs or a T cell subset sorted from them (not recorded which). All receptors derive from an adult woman who had mild COVID-19 (a few samples of this study predate the infection). Cell type and time point are not known. The CDR3 runs from the conserved cysteine through the conserved F or W. The order of the fields is clone size, J gene, V gene, D gene, CDR3 protein, CDR3 DNA. The D gene is left open where the match is weak. Some rows have no size entry. The others give once, few or many, or a class for an expanded clone.

-,TRBJ2-1,TRBV20-1,TRBD1,CSARAGQGSNEQFF,TGCAGTGCTAGGGCAGGACAGGGTAGCAATGAGCAGTTCTTC
-,TRBJ2-3,TRBV5-1,-,CASSLRIGLRQTTDTQYF,TGCGCCAGCAGCCTCCGCATCGGACTGAGACAGACCACAGATACGCAGTATTTT
-,TRBJ2-1,TRBV7-3,TRBD2,CASSPRAGPAYNEQFF,TGTGCCAGCAGCCCTAGAGCGGGACCCGCCTACAATGAGCAGTTCTTC
few,TRBJ2-5,TRBV6-4,-,CASSIRSGTPSETQYF,TGTGCCAGCAGCATACGCTCCGGGACCCCGTCGGAGACCCAGTACTTC
-,TRBJ2-1,TRBV11-2,-,CASSNIEQFF,TGTGCCAGCAGCAACATTGAGCAGTTCTTC
-,TRBJ2-5,TRBV11-2,-,CASSLNLVAQETQYF,TGTGCCAGCAGCTTAAACCTGGTGGCCCAAGAGACCCAGTACTTC
-,TRBJ1-6,TRBV9,-,CASSALDSSPLHF,TGTGCCAGCAGCGCCCTTGACAGCTCACCCCTCCACTTT
many,TRBJ1-1,TRBV5-5,-,CASSLLRGGGTEAFF,TGTGCCAGCAGCTTGCTTAGGGGCGGGGGCACTGAAGCTTTCTTT
few,TRBJ1-2,TRBV12-3/TRBV12-4,-,CASAPFSVYYGYTF,TGTGCCAGCGCTCCGTTTTCGGTTTACTATGGCTACACCTTC
-,TRBJ2-5,TRBV19,-,CASSRFSEETQYF,TGTGCCAGTAGTCGATTCAGCGAAGAGACCCAGTACTTC
few,TRBJ2-7,TRBV5-5,-,CASSLAQWAYEQYF,TGTGCCAGCAGCTTGGCCCAGTGGGCCTACGAGCAGTACTTC
-,TRBJ2-7,TRBV12-3/TRBV12-4,TRBD1,CASSHRGVPYEQYF,TGTGCCAGCAGTCACAGGGGCGTGCCCTACGAGCAGTACTTC
few,TRBJ2-7,TRBV4-2,TRBD2,CASSQDASGASYEQYF,TGTGCCAGCAGCCAAGATGCTAGCGGGGCCTCCTACGAGCAGTACTTC
-,TRBJ1-5,TRBV4-2,-,CASSQAAATTNQPQHF,TGTGCCAGCAGCCAGGCGGCAGCAACTACCAATCAGCCCCAGCATTTT
few,TRBJ1-6,TRBV3-1,-,CASSHGKRRTPLHF,TGTGCCAGCAGCCACGGAAAGAGGCGGACACCCCTCCACTTT
-,TRBJ1-1,TRBV7-9,-,CASSFAHSNTEAFF,TGTGCCAGCAGCTTTGCCCACAGCAACACTGAAGCTTTCTTT
-,TRBJ2-1,TRBV3-1,-,CASSQQGFRNNEQFF,TGTGCCAGCAGCCAACAGGGGTTTAGGAACAATGAGCAGTTCTTC
few,TRBJ1-2,TRBV10-3,-,CAIWDIVTNYGYTF,TGTGCCATATGGGACATCGTTACTAACTATGGCTACACCTTC
few,TRBJ2-7,TRBV12-3/TRBV12-4,-,CASSFLSAYEQYF,TGTGCCAGCAGTTTCTTGTCAGCTTACGAGCAGTACTTC
-,TRBJ1-5,TRBV18,TRBD1,CASSPPGQGSQPQHF,TGTGCCAGCTCACCACCAGGACAGGGAAGTCAGCCCCAGCATTTT
few,TRBJ1-6,TRBV7-6,-,CASSPGRGRPRDSPLHF,TGTGCCAGCAGCCCGGGGAGGGGACGGCCGAGGGATTCACCCCTCCACTTT
-,TRBJ1-1,TRBV29-1,-,CSVRDNTEAFF,TGCAGCGTCCGGGACAACACTGAAGCTTTCTTT
-,TRBJ1-5,TRBV6-2/TRBV6-3,-,CASSYLRAFTGNQPQHF,TGTGCCAGCAGTTACCTGAGGGCTTTCACGGGCAATCAGCCCCAGCATTTT
few,TRBJ2-1,TRBV9,-,CASSVGWGDNEQFF,TGTGCCAGCAGCGTAGGCTGGGGGGACAATGAGCAGTTCTTC
many,TRBJ2-4,TRBV14,-,CASSQHRGSRGKNIQYF,TGTGCCAGCAGCCAACACCGGGGCTCGCGTGGCAAAAACATTCAGTACTTC
-,TRBJ1-5,TRBV6-2/TRBV6-3,-,CASSPGPRGYNQPQHF,TGTGCCAGCAGCCCGGGGCCCAGGGGATACAATCAGCCCCAGCATTTT
-,TRBJ1-4,TRBV2,-,CASSRSPGSANEKLFF,TGTGCCAGCAGTAGAAGTCCAGGTTCGGCTAATGAAAAACTGTTTTTT
-,TRBJ2-3,TRBV5-4,TRBD2,CASSHQEGGITDTQYF,TGTGCCAGCAGTCATCAGGAGGGAGGGATCACAGATACGCAGTATTTT
-,TRBJ2-1,TRBV2,TRBD1,CATTKQGVFNEQFF,TGTGCCACCACGAAACAGGGGGTATTCAATGAGCAGTTCTTC
-,TRBJ2-1,TRBV20-1,TRBD2,CSAKGVLAGGEFLNEQFF,TGCAGTGCTAAAGGAGTACTAGCGGGGGGGGAATTCCTCAATGAGCAGTTCTTC
few,TRBJ2-7,TRBV9,TRBD1,CASSVWGTGGYEQYF,TGTGCCAGCAGCGTTTGGGGGACAGGGGGATACGAGCAGTACTTC
few,TRBJ2-1,TRBV18,TRBD2,CASSPPIPGLAGNEQFF,TGTGCCAGCTCACCACCGATCCCGGGACTAGCAGGGAATGAGCAGTTCTTC
-,TRBJ1-1,TRBV24-1,-,CATRTGHASNTEAFF,TGTGCCACCAGAACGGGACACGCCTCGAACACTGAAGCTTTCTTT
-,TRBJ2-7,TRBV20-1,TRBD2,CSARPLGGGYSYEQYF,TGCAGTGCTAGACCCCTTGGGGGGGGGTACTCCTACGAGCAGTACTTC
-,TRBJ1-1,TRBV5-1,-,CASRKPGGGEAFF,TGCGCCAGCAGAAAACCGGGTGGGGGGGAAGCTTTCTTT
-,TRBJ2-5,TRBV24-1,TRBD1,CATSDLPRDRVGGETQYF,TGTGCCACCAGTGATCTCCCCCGGGACAGGGTGGGTGGAGAGACCCAGTACTTC
few,TRBJ2-3,TRBV7-2,TRBD2,CASISRLAGGPGTDTQYF,TGTGCCAGCATCAGTCGGCTAGCGGGGGGGCCTGGCACAGATACGCAGTATTTT
few,TRBJ1-2,TRBV19,-,CASTVTGDYGYTF,TGTGCCAGTACAGTCACCGGGGACTATGGCTACACCTTC
-,TRBJ2-1,TRBV9,-,CASSVDHNEQFF,TGTGCCAGCAGCGTAGACCACAATGAGCAGTTCTTC
few,TRBJ2-4,TRBV30,-,CAWSPITGNAKNIQYF,TGTGCCTGGAGTCCGATAACAGGGAACGCCAAAAACATTCAGTACTTC
-,TRBJ2-3,TRBV19,-,CASSALLTDTQYF,TGTGCCAGTAGTGCACTTCTCACAGATACGCAGTATTTT
-,TRBJ1-2,TRBV12-3/TRBV12-4,-,CASSLGVTNYGYTF,TGTGCCAGCAGTTTAGGCGTAACTAACTATGGCTACACCTTC
-,TRBJ2-2,TRBV24-1,TRBD1,CATSDARGRSGELFF,TGTGCCACCAGTGATGCCAGGGGGCGATCCGGGGAGCTGTTTTTT
few,TRBJ2-5,TRBV5-1,-,CASSLNQGGETQYF,TGCGCCAGCAGCCTAAACCAGGGGGGAGAGACCCAGTACTTC
few,TRBJ1-2,TRBV15,TRBD1,CATSIGTETGYTF,TGTGCCACCAGCATTGGGACAGAAACAGGCTACACCTTC
few,TRBJ1-1,TRBV20-1,TRBD1,CSANQGQAKAPEAFF,TGCAGTGCTAATCAGGGACAGGCCAAGGCGCCAGAAGCTTTCTTT